The source of this T cell receptor beta chain is a study of blood T cell repertoires in COVID-19. The wider study: Spain, Italy and the United States supplied samples that represented acute and convalescent COVID-19. Nucleic acid was either cDNA or gDNA, and it came from T cells, B-cell-depleted T cells, or PBMCs.

Trimming left V 2 bases short and J 8 bases short, with 8 bases between. This CDR3 has 12 residues. The germline V gene has CDR1 SGHRS and CDR2 YFSETQ. Data came from immunoSEQ multiplex PCR; TCRdb stores just in-frame clones and leaves some out. Among 60,000 to 65,000 clones, approximately 80% were seen once, and the ten largest hold roughly 20%. Source material: peripheral blood. The source is a man in his sixties with acute or convalescent COVID-19. The rearrangement links TRBV5-1 to TRBJ2-1, with unresolved D. In DNA, the CDR3 is TGCGCCAGCAGCTTCAATGGAGATGAGCAGTTCTTC. Encoded protein: CASSFNGDEQFF. The complete variable domain, with remaining parts taken from reference TRBV5-1 and TRBJ2-1, reads KAGVTQTPRYLIKTRGQQVTLSCSPISGHRSVSWYQQTPGQGLQFLFEYFSETQRNKGNFPGRFSGRQFSNSRSEMNVSTLELGDSALYLCASSFNGDEQFFGPGTRLTVL.